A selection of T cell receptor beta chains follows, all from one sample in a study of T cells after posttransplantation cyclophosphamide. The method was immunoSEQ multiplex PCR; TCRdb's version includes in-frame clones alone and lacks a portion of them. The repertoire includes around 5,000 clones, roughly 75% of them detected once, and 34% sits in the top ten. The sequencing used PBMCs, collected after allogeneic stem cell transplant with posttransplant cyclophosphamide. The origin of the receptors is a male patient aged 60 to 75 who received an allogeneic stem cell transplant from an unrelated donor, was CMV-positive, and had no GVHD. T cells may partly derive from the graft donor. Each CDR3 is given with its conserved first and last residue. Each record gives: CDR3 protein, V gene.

CDR3 protein: CASSLGPGQTYEQYF; V gene: TRBV5-5
CDR3 protein: CASRAGGYEKLFF; V gene: TRBV28
CDR3 protein: CASSLNLDSLISTDTQYF; V gene: TRBV28
CDR3 protein: CASSIENRGGGGQPQHF; V gene: TRBV19
CDR3 protein: CAISPSGGNQPQHF; V gene: TRBV10-3
CDR3 protein: CASSPGGSSYNEQFF; V gene: TRBV2
CDR3 protein: CASSGGTDTQYF; V gene: TRBV6-6
CDR3 protein: CASSLSIANYQPQHF; V gene: TRBV27
CDR3 protein: CASKLAGGLSEQFF; V gene: TRBV6-5
CDR3 protein: CSVSSAGELFF; V gene: TRBV29-1
CDR3 protein: CASSLQGDTEAFF; V gene: TRBV5-1
CDR3 protein: CASSPPGLARQETQYF; V gene: TRBV7-2
CDR3 protein: CSVGGTSGIMDEQFF; V gene: TRBV29-1
CDR3 protein: CASSQADRVAGELFF; V gene: TRBV4-1
CDR3 protein: CASSFPGGGRAEAFF; V gene: TRBV28
CDR3 protein: CASSLGTSRNNEQFF; V gene: TRBV11-3
CDR3 protein: CASSPHSSGANVLTF; V gene: TRBV7-9
CDR3 protein: CASSLVTRNKYYGYTF; V gene: TRBV7-6
CDR3 protein: CASSWDSYGYTF; V gene: TRBV7-9
CDR3 protein: CASSAKGVTQYF; V gene: TRBV14
CDR3 protein: CASSRGQGLFDGYTF; V gene: TRBV6-5
CDR3 protein: CASRGVAGEPISTYEQYF; V gene: TRBV19
CDR3 protein: CASSFSRGNPSTDTQYF; V gene: TRBV7-9
CDR3 protein: CASSTSTSVGGHNEQFF; V gene: TRBV7-8
CDR3 protein: CASGGFGGETQYF; V gene: TRBV19
CDR3 protein: CASSSPGQGTDTQYF; V gene: TRBV5-4
CDR3 protein: CASSPSEATNTGELFF; V gene: TRBV18
CDR3 protein: CASSEALLGRTGTSGEQFF; V gene: TRBV6-1
CDR3 protein: CASSPDFPPPGYTF; V gene: TRBV5-6
CDR3 protein: CATSRDRGSGGGETQYF; V gene: TRBV15
CDR3 protein: CASSLTFGGDYNSPLHF; V gene: TRBV7-2
CDR3 protein: CASSGDRDTGELFF; V gene: TRBV19
CDR3 protein: CASSLERTGELFF; V gene: TRBV7-9
CDR3 protein: CASSYSLTGELFF; V gene: TRBV6-5
CDR3 protein: CASSPKLVSTDTQYF; V gene: TRBV7-8
CDR3 protein: CASSWDSPTGELFF; V gene: TRBV19
CDR3 protein: CASSFSANTGELFF; V gene: TRBV7-2
CDR3 protein: CASSPQLAGAQETQYF; V gene: TRBV5-4
CDR3 protein: CASSPTSYEQYF; V gene: TRBV18
CDR3 protein: CASSSDRVRETQYF; V gene: TRBV6-1